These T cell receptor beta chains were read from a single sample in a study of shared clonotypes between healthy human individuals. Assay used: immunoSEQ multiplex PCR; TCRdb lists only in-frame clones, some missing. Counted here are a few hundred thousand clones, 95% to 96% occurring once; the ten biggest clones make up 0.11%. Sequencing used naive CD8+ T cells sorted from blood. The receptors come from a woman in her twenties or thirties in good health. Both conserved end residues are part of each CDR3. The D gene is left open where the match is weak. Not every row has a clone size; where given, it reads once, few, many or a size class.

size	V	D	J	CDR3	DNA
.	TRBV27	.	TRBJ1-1	CASSLLTGMAEAFF	TGTGCCAGCAGTTTACTGACGGGGATGGCTGAAGCTTTCTTT
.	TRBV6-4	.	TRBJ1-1	CASSETLNTEAFF	TGTGCCAGCAGTGAAACCCTGAACACTGAAGCTTTCTTT
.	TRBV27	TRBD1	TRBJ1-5	CASSLGTGAYSNQPQHF	TGTGCCAGCAGCCTCGGGACAGGGGCTTATAGCAATCAGCCCCAGCATTTT
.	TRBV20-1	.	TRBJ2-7	CSADLSSEQYF	TGCAGTGCCGACCTTTCCTCCGAGCAGTACTTC
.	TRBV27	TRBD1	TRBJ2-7	CASSRTGAYEQYF	TGTGCCAGCAGCCGGACAGGAGCCTACGAGCAGTACTTC
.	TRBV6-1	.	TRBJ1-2	CASRRGVLGYTF	TGTGCCAGCAGGAGGGGGGTACTTGGCTACACCTTC
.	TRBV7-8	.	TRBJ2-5	CASSLGAGSKETQYF	TGTGCCAGCAGCTTAGGGGCGGGAAGTAAAGAGACCCAGTACTTC
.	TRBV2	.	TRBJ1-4	CASSEALPTNEKLFF	TGTGCCAGCAGTGAAGCGCTTCCAACTAATGAAAAACTGTTTTTT
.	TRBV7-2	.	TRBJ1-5	CASSRGRIFNSNQPQHF	TGTGCCAGCAGCCGAGGGAGGATTTTCAATAGCAATCAGCCCCAGCATTTT
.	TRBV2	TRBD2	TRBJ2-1	CASSVSGANNEQFF	TGTGCCAGCAGTGTTAGCGGGGCCAACAATGAGCAGTTCTTC
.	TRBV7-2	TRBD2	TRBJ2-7	CASSSGGRLGAYEQYF	TGTGCCAGCAGCTCGGGAGGCCGGCTGGGGGCCTACGAGCAGTACTTC
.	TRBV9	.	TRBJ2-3	CASSVSWGTDTQYF	TGTGCCAGCAGCGTTTCCTGGGGCACAGATACGCAGTATTTT
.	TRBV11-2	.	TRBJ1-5	CASSLGVANQPQHF	TGTGCCAGCAGCTTAGGAGTTGCGAATCAGCCCCAGCATTTT
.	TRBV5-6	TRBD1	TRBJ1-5	CASSSTGEGGQPQHF	TGTGCCAGCAGCTCGACAGGGGAAGGGGGTCAGCCCCAGCATTTT
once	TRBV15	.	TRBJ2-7	CATSRRSGVSYEQYF	TGTGCCACCAGCAGACGTTCCGGGGTCTCCTACGAGCAGTACTTC
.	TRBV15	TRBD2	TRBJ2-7	CATSRANRLAGRNEQYF	TGTGCCACCAGCAGAGCGAACCGACTAGCGGGCAGAAACGAGCAGTACTTC
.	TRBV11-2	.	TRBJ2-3	CASSLGPRRTDTQYF	TGTGCCAGCAGCTTAGGGCCCCGAAGGACAGATACGCAGTATTTT
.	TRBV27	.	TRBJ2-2	CASSFAGELFF	TGTGCCAGCAGTTTCGCCGGGGAGCTGTTTTTT
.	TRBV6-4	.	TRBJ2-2	CASSDRWNTGELFF	TGTGCCAGCAGTGATCGTTGGAACACCGGGGAGCTGTTTTTT
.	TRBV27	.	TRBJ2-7	CASSLYPDAFEQYF	TGTGCCAGCAGTTTATACCCTGACGCCTTCGAGCAGTACTTC
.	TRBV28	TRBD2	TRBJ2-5	CASRTGLAGDRGTQYF	TGTGCCAGCAGAACGGGACTAGCGGGAGATCGGGGGACCCAGTACTTC
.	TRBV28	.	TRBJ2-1	CASSRTKSSYNEQFF	TGTGCCAGCAGTCGAACTAAATCCTCCTACAATGAGCAGTTCTTC
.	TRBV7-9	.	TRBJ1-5	CASSLQGSNQPQHF	TGTGCCAGCAGCCTCCAGGGGAGCAATCAGCCCCAGCATTTT
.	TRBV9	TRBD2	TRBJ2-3	CASSVVGGRPGDTQYF	TGTGCCAGCAGCGTAGTGGGCGGGAGGCCCGGAGATACGCAGTATTTT
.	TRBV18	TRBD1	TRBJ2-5	CASSPREQGYQETQYF	TGTGCCAGCTCACCAAGAGAACAGGGGTACCAAGAGACCCAGTACTTC
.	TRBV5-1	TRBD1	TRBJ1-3	CASSWDSGLMGTIYF	TGCGCCAGCAGCTGGGACAGTGGCTTGATGGGCACCATATATTTT
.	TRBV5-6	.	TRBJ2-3	CASSFAYTDTQYF	TGTGCCAGCAGCTTCGCCTACACAGATACGCAGTATTTT
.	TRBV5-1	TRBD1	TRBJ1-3	CASSLEDRGAGNTIYF	TGCGCCAGCAGCTTAGAGGACAGGGGGGCTGGAAACACCATATATTTT
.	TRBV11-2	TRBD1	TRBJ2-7	CASTPGQGIYEQYF	TGTGCCAGCACCCCGGGACAGGGTATCTACGAGCAGTACTTC
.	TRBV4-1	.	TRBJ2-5	CASSQLGQSNQETQYF	TGCGCCAGCAGCCAACTAGGACAGTCTAACCAAGAGACCCAGTACTTC
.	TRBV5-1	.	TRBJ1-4	CASSLSQGQDEKLFF	TGCGCCAGCAGCTTGTCACAGGGCCAAGATGAAAAACTGTTTTTT
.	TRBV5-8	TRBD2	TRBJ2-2	CASSLTLALVSTGELFF	TGTGCCAGCAGCCTAACACTAGCGCTCGTATCCACCGGGGAGCTGTTTTTT
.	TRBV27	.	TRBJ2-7	CASSLLPTGQTSSYEQYF	TGTGCCAGCAGCCTCCTACCGACAGGACAGACATCTTCCTACGAGCAGTACTTC
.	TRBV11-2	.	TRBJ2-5	CASSLWTEETQYF	TGTGCCAGCAGCTTATGGACGGAAGAGACCCAGTACTTC
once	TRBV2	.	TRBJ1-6	CASSEALAGKYNSPLHF	TGTGCCAGCAGTGAAGCGCTCGCGGGGAAATATAATTCACCCCTCCACTTT
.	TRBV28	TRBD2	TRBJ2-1	CASSFVLADSYNEQFF	TGTGCCAGCAGTTTTGTGCTAGCGGATTCCTACAATGAGCAGTTCTTC
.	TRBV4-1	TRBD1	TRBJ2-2	CASSPRDRRPGGELFF	TGCGCCAGCAGCCCGCGGGACAGGAGGCCCGGCGGGGAGCTGTTTTTT
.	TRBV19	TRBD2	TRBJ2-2	CASSIRLAGGVQNTGELFF	TGTGCCAGTAGTATAAGACTAGCGGGAGGAGTACAGAACACCGGGGAGCTGTTTTTT
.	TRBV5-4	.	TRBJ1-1	CASSFGRGYTEAFF	TGTGCCAGCAGCTTCGGGAGGGGGTACACTGAAGCTTTCTTT
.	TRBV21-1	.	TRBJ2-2	CASTLETGPRPGELFF	TGTGCCAGCACCCTGGAGACAGGGCCTCGACCCGGGGAGCTGTTTTTT
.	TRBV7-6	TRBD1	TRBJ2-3	CASSSGQETQYF	TGTGCCAGCAGCTCCGGACAGGAAACGCAGTATTTT
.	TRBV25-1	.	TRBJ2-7	CASSEYLGSYEQYF	TGTGCCAGCAGTGAATATCTCGGTTCCTACGAGCAGTACTTC
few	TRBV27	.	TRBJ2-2	CASRNTGELFF	TGTGCCAGCAGGAACACCGGGGAGCTGTTTTTT
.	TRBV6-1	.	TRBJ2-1	CATSSIGGYNEQFF	TGTGCCACTTCTTCCATCGGCGGCTACAATGAGCAGTTCTTC
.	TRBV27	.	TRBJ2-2	CASIEAGELFF	TGTGCCAGCATCGAGGCCGGGGAGCTGTTTTTT
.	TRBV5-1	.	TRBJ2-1	CASSLGMREYNEQFF	TGCGCCAGCAGCTTGGGGATGCGGGAATACAATGAGCAGTTCTTC
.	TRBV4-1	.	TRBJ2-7	CASSQDPSNSYEQYF	TGCGCCAGCAGCCAAGATCCTAGCAATTCCTACGAGCAGTACTTC
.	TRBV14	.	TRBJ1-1	CASSPVPWTVDTEAFF	TGTGCCAGCAGCCCGGTCCCTTGGACAGTGGACACTGAAGCTTTCTTT
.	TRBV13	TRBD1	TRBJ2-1	CASRGMGTGAYNEQFF	TGTGCCAGCAGGGGGATGGGGACAGGGGCCTACAATGAGCAGTTCTTC
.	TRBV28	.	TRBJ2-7	CASSLPRRSYEQYF	TGTGCCAGCAGTTTGCCCAGACGGTCCTACGAGCAGTACTTC
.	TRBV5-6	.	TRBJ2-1	CASSLARDPSSYNEQFF	TGTGCCAGCAGCTTGGCGCGGGATCCGAGCTCCTACAATGAGCAGTTCTTC
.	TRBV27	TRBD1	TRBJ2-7	CASSWDRSSYEQYF	TGTGCCAGCAGTTGGGACAGATCCTCCTACGAGCAGTACTTC
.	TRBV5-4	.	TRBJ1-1	CASSVGRLLGDLNTEAFF	TGTGCCAGCAGCGTAGGACGCTTATTAGGGGACTTGAACACTGAAGCTTTCTTT
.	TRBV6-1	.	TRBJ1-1	CASSWEEGDTEAFF	TGTGCCAGCAGTTGGGAAGAGGGGGACACTGAAGCTTTCTTT
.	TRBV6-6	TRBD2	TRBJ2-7	CASSDLAGGAYEQYF	TGTGCCAGCAGTGATCTAGCGGGAGGGGCCTACGAGCAGTACTTC